This T cell receptor beta chain was identified during a study of T cell responses to AZD1222 COVID-19 vaccine. General study points: Nearly half of spike-specific TCRs reportedly target unmutated variant regions. Spike-spanning, vaccine-associated CD4 TCRs were dominant at 160-218 and 743-854.

Note on this clone: Its antigen is unidentified.

This CDR3 contains 14 residues. V was clipped by 5 bases and J by 3 bases, with 13 bases between them. Germline V gives CDR1 KGHSH, CDR2 LQKENI. TCRdb keeps only in-frame clones here, not all; method: immunoSEQ multiplex PCR. This sample carries about 15,000 clones, around 89% of them seen once, and the ten largest clones take 2.9%. The TCR was taken from an adult who received the AZD1222 COVID-19 vaccine. The V gene is TRBV18, the J gene TRBJ2-5; D is unresolved. The material sequenced was peripheral blood, taken 28 days after the second AZD1222 dose. CDR3 in amino acids: CASSVSLGKETQYF. CDR3 bases: TGTGCCAGCTCAGTAAGTCTGGGGAAAGAGACCCAGTACTTC.